This is a list of T cell receptor beta chains from one sample in a study of T cell responses to AZD1222 COVID-19 vaccine. Profiled with immunoSEQ multiplex PCR; TCRdb holds only in-frame clones, not every one. The table shows 90,000 to 110,000 clones, with over 80% occurring only once. The sample here was peripheral blood, taken on day 0 of AZD1222 vaccination. All receptors come from an adult in good health. Each CDR3 is given with its conserved first and last residue. The order of the fields is CDR3 protein, CDR3 DNA, V gene, J gene, clone size, D gene. A D gene is named only where the DNA matches it firmly. Part of the rows lack a size; the others show once, few, many or a class for expanded clones.

CDR3: CASSSRTGSNQPQHF
DNA: TGTGCCAGCAGCTCCCGAACAGGGAGCAATCAGCCCCAGCATTTT
V: TRBV7-6
J: TRBJ1-5
size: -
D: -

CDR3: CASSESDRVYGYTF
DNA: TGTGCCAGCAGTGAGAGTGACAGGGTCTATGGCTACACCTTC
V: TRBV25-1
J: TRBJ1-2
size: -
D: TRBD1

CDR3: CASSDGTGLVTEAFF
DNA: TGCGCCAGCAGCGACGGGACAGGGTTGGTCACTGAAGCTTTCTTT
V: TRBV5-1
J: TRBJ1-1
size: -
D: TRBD1

CDR3: CASSRRTGDQPQHF
DNA: TGTGCCAGTAGTAGGAGGACAGGAGATCAGCCCCAGCATTTT
V: TRBV19
J: TRBJ1-5
size: once
D: TRBD1

CDR3: CASSFGGALANYGYTF
DNA: TGTGCCAGCAGCTTTGGGGGGGCCCTAGCTAACTATGGCTACACCTTC
V: TRBV5-4
J: TRBJ1-2
size: -
D: -

CDR3: CASSPRGQGDQPQHF
DNA: TGTGCCAGCAGTCCAAGGGGACAGGGCGATCAGCCCCAGCATTTT
V: TRBV6-5
J: TRBJ1-5
size: -
D: TRBD1

CDR3: CASSGQGGPYSNQPQHF
DNA: TGTGCCAGCAGTGGACAGGGGGGACCTTATAGCAATCAGCCCCAGCATTTT
V: TRBV2
J: TRBJ1-5
size: -
D: TRBD1

CDR3: CASSSLRGSANQPQHF
DNA: TGTGCCAGCAGCTCGTTAAGGGGAAGTGCCAATCAGCCCCAGCATTTT
V: TRBV7-8
J: TRBJ1-5
size: -
D: -

CDR3: CASSLLTGGYGYTF
DNA: TGTGCCAGCAGCCTACTGACAGGGGGGTATGGCTACACCTTC
V: TRBV3-1/TRBV3-2
J: TRBJ1-2
size: -
D: TRBD1

CDR3: CASSYSGTAYGYTF
DNA: TGTGCCAGCAGCTATTCCGGGACAGCTTATGGCTACACCTTC
V: TRBV3-1/TRBV3-2
J: TRBJ1-2
size: -
D: TRBD1

CDR3: CASSSPGQGETYGYTF
DNA: TGTGCCAGCAGCTCCCCCGGACAGGGGGAGACCTATGGCTACACCTTC
V: TRBV7-3
J: TRBJ1-2
size: -
D: TRBD1

CDR3: CASSSPGGLRYEQYF
DNA: TGTGCCAGCAGCAGCCCGGGGGGGCTCCGCTACGAGCAGTACTTC
V: TRBV21-1
J: TRBJ2-7
size: -
D: -

CDR3: CASSLVREPAGEQYF
DNA: TGTGCCAGCAGCTTAGTACGAGAGCCTGCTGGCGAGCAGTACTTC
V: TRBV7-8
J: TRBJ2-7
size: -
D: -

CDR3: CASSALFRGATGELFF
DNA: TGTGCCAGCAGTGCTCTCTTTAGGGGAGCCACCGGGGAGCTGTTTTTT
V: TRBV6-1
J: TRBJ2-2
size: once
D: -

CDR3: CASSPTALGVDEKLFF
DNA: TGTGCCAGCTCACCGACAGCCCTGGGAGTTGATGAAAAACTGTTTTTT
V: TRBV18
J: TRBJ1-4
size: -
D: -

CDR3: CASSHGTSGGGEDEQYF
DNA: TGTGCCAGCAGTCACGGGACTAGCGGGGGAGGAGAGGACGAGCAGTACTTC
V: TRBV6-6
J: TRBJ2-7
size: -
D: TRBD2

CDR3: CASSYLDPTDTQYF
DNA: TGTGCCAGCAGTTACCTGGACCCCACAGATACGCAGTATTTT
V: TRBV6-5
J: TRBJ2-3
size: -
D: -

CDR3: CASSHRLAAPGETQYF
DNA: TGTGCCAGCAGCCACCGGCTGGCGGCCCCCGGGGAGACCCAGTACTTC
V: TRBV3-1/TRBV3-2
J: TRBJ2-5
size: -
D: -